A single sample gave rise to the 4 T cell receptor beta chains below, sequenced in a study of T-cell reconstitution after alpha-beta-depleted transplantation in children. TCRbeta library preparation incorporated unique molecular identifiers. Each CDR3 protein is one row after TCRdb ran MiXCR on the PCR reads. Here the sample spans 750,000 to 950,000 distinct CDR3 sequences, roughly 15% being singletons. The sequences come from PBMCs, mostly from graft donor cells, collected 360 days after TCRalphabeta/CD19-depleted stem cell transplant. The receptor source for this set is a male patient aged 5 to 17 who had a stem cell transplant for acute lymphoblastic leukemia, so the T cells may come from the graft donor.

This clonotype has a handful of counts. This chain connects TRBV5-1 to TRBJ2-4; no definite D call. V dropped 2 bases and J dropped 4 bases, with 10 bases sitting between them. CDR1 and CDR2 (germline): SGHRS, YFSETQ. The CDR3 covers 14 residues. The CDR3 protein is CASSLDHSKNIQYF. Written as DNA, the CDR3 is TGCGCCAGCAGCTTAGACCATTCGAAAAACATTCAGTACTTC.

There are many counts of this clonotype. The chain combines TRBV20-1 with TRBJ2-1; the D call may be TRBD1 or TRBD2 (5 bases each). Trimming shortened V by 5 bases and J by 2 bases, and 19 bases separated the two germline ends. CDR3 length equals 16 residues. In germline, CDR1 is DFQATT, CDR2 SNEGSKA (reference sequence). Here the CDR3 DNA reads TGCAGTGCTGCCTCCAATGAACGGGACCCCTACAATGAGCAGTTCTTC. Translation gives CSAASNERDPYNEQFF.

The CDR3 loop reads CASSPQGARYNEQFF. The CDR3 DNA reads as TGCGCCAGCAGCCCCCAGGGGGCTCGATACAATGAGCAGTTCTTC. This sequence joins TRBV5-1 and TRBJ2-1, with 8 bases identical to TRBD1. The CDR3 consists of 15 residues. The germline V gene has CDR1 SGHRS and CDR2 YFSETQ. Trimming cost V 4 bases and J 4 bases; bases outside gene matches: 7.

CDR3 loop: CASSPLRGNYGYTF. In nucleotides, the CDR3 is TGTGCCAGCAGTCCGCTCAGGGGGAACTATGGCTACACCTTC. The chain is built from TRBV6-1 and TRBJ1-2; TRBD1 agrees at 7 bases. Trimming removed 5 bases from V and 2 bases from J; junction bases left unmatched: 5. CDR3 length equals 14 residues. Germline values: CDR1 MNHNS, CDR2 SASEGT.